This T cell receptor (beta chain) came from a study of identical twins. TCRdb reprocessed the 5' RACE reads via MiXCR and lists one record per CDR3 protein. Of about 530,000 distinct CDR3 sequences detected, roughly 15% appear once; the ten largest clones hold 0.44%. This clonotype was observed a few times. From germline, CDR1 is MDHEN and CDR2 SYDVKM. Trimming pared 3 bases from V and 3 bases from J, leaving 14 bases between. The CDR3 runs to 16 residues. This sample was shared with a second study, whose subject was yellow fever vaccine responses in identical twins.

What was sequenced was CD4+ T cells sorted from blood. This TCR came from a woman between 18 and 30 years old in good health. The chain carries TRBV28 and TRBJ2-2; the D gene is possibly TRBD1 (5 bases). The CDR3 here is CASSLYPPGYTGELFF. Written as DNA, the CDR3 is TGTGCCAGCAGTTTGTACCCCCCAGGGTACACCGGGGAGCTGTTTTTT.